The 7 T cell receptor beta chains reported below all come from one sample, sequenced in a study of identical twins. One entry per CDR3 protein, called by TCRdb with MiXCR from the 5' RACE reads. The table has approximately 530,000 distinct CDR3 sequences, 20% to 25% seen once; the top ten hold around 0.48%. Another study also made use of these data, one on yellow fever vaccine responses in identical twins.

Sequencing input: CD4+ T cells sorted from blood. The receptors here all came from a woman aged 18 to 35 in good health.

This clonotype appeared a few times. The gene calls are TRBV27 and TRBJ2-2; tentatively, D is TRBD2 (6 bases). V dropped 6 bases and J dropped 4 bases, with 12 bases sitting between them. From germline, CDR1 is MNHEY and CDR2 SMNVEV (reference sequence). The CDR3 totals 14 residues. The chain's CDR3 is CASRTRSITGELFF. Written as DNA, the CDR3 is TGTGCCAGCAGGACTAGAAGTATCACCGGGGAGCTGTTTTTT.

The sample holds a few counts of this clonotype. The rearrangement links TRBV9 to TRBJ2-2; TRBD1 matches at 10 bases. In germline, CDR1 is SGDLS, CDR2 YYNGEE. The CDR3 extends over 17 amino acids. The trim removed 3 bases at V and 4 bases at J, leaving 9 bases unmatched. The CDR3, as DNA: TGTGCCAGCAGCGGGGGACAGGGGCGTCGAGTCACCGGGGAGCTGTTTTTT. It yields the protein CASSGGQGRRVTGELFF.

The chain has TRBV11-2 and TRBJ2-5; D gene unclear. CDR1 and CDR2 from the germline V gene are SGHAT and FQNNGV. The CDR3 has 15 amino acids. The V gene lost 1 base and the J gene lost 5 bases, with 14 bases spanning the gap. The CDR3 bases are TGTGCCAGCAGCTTAGGACCACTGCACGGGGAGACCCAGTACTTC. Its translation: CASSLGPLHGETQYF.

This clonotype was detected only a few times. The chain combines TRBV20-1 with TRBJ2-1; TRBD2 aligns across 9 bases. CDR3 length equals 15 residues. V trimming: 6 bases; J trimming: 0 bases; junction bases outside the gene matches: 6. Germline V gene lookup returns CDR1 DFQATT and CDR2 SNEGSKA (reference sequence). This CDR3 is CSARTSVYSYNEQFF. Here the CDR3 DNA reads TGCAGTGCGAGGACTAGCGTATACTCCTACAATGAGCAGTTCTTC.

This chain links TRBV9 with TRBJ2-7; D might be TRBD2 (5 bases). Per the germline V gene, CDR1 is SGDLS and CDR2 is YYNGEE. V lost 4 bases and J 10 bases, leaving 12 bases between the germline ends. This CDR3 has 11 residues. The chain's CDR3 is CASSSRAGQYV. The CDR3 DNA follows: TGTGCCAGCAGCTCGAGGGCAGGACAGTACGTC.

The chain carries TRBV5-5 and TRBJ2-5, with unresolved D. Germline V gene lookup returns CDR1 SGHKS and CDR2 YYEKEE (reference sequence). This CDR3 is built from 12 residues. The V end lost 5 bases, the J end lost 7 bases, and 12 bases lay between the germline ends. DNA for the CDR3: TGTGCCAGCAGTCCAGGATCTATGACCCAGTACTTC. Its translation is CASSPGSMTQYF.

V is TRBV7-3 and J is TRBJ2-3, with D possibly TRBD1 on 7 matching bases. The V and J ends lost 8 bases and 4 bases respectively, with 13 bases between them. The CDR3 length is 13 residues. Germline assignment: CDR1 SGHTA and CDR2 FQGTGA. CDR3 region: CASSQGGSDTQYF. The CDR3 DNA reads as TGTGCCAGCTCTCAGGGGGGCTCAGATACGCAGTATTTT. Together with reference TRBV7-3 and TRBJ2-3, the CDR3 gives the full variable domain: GAGVSQTPSNKVTEKGKYVELRCDPISGHTALYWYRQSLGQGPEFLIYFQGTGAADDSGLPNDRFFAVRPEGSVSTLKIQRTERGDSAVYLCASSQGGSDTQYFGPGTRLTVL.